Listed below are T cell receptor beta chains from one sample, sequenced in a study of blood T cell repertoires in COVID-19. Only in-frame clones appear in the TCRdb table, and some are missing; sequencing was by immunoSEQ multiplex PCR. The sample lists about 260,000 clones; approximately 90% were seen once. Sequencing input: PBMCs or T cells enriched from blood (not recorded which). Source of these receptors: a woman between 25 and 40 years old with acute COVID-19. Both conserved end residues are part of each CDR3. A D gene is named only where the DNA matches it firmly. Clone size is shown for a subset of rows, as once, few, many or a class of expanded clone.

abundance: NA; v_gene: TRBV27; d_gene: TRBD2; j_gene: TRBJ2-1; CDR3nt: TGTGCCAGCAGTTTAAGGCCCGGGTCGAGTAGCGGGGCTTACAATGAGCAGTTCTTC; CDR3aa: CASSLRPGSSSGAYNEQFF
abundance: NA; v_gene: TRBV19; d_gene: TRBD1; j_gene: TRBJ2-7; CDR3nt: TGTGCCAGTAGTATGACAGGGGGTTACGAGCAGTACTTC; CDR3aa: CASSMTGGYEQYF
abundance: NA; v_gene: TRBV28; d_gene: TRBD1; j_gene: TRBJ2-7; CDR3nt: TGTGCCAGCAGTTCGTCCCCGGGACAGGCAAACTCCTACGAGCAGTACTTC; CDR3aa: CASSSSPGQANSYEQYF
abundance: NA; v_gene: TRBV6-5; d_gene: NA; j_gene: TRBJ1-5; CDR3nt: TGTGCCAGCAGTCTAGAAGCGAATGATCAGCCCCAGCATTTT; CDR3aa: CASSLEANDQPQHF
abundance: NA; v_gene: TRBV6-4; d_gene: NA; j_gene: TRBJ2-3; CDR3nt: TGTGCCAGCAGTGTAGGGGGTGGTACAGATACGCAGTATTTT; CDR3aa: CASSVGGGTDTQYF
abundance: once; v_gene: TRBV6-5; d_gene: NA; j_gene: TRBJ1-4; CDR3nt: TGTGCCAGCAGTTACGGGGGGGCGCAAGGACAAGAAAAACTGTTTTTT; CDR3aa: CASSYGGAQGQEKLFF
abundance: NA; v_gene: TRBV5-1; d_gene: TRBD2; j_gene: TRBJ2-5; CDR3nt: TGCGCCAGCAGCTTGGCCGGGGGACTAGCGGGAACGTCAGAGACCCAGTACTTC; CDR3aa: CASSLAGGLAGTSETQYF
abundance: NA; v_gene: TRBV19; d_gene: NA; j_gene: TRBJ2-3; CDR3nt: TGTGCCAGTAGTATTTCGACAACAGATACGCAGTATTTT; CDR3aa: CASSISTTDTQYF
abundance: NA; v_gene: TRBV24-1; d_gene: TRBD1; j_gene: TRBJ1-2; CDR3nt: TGTGCCACCAGTGATTTGGACAGGGAGGGCTACACCTTC; CDR3aa: CATSDLDREGYTF
abundance: NA; v_gene: TRBV27; d_gene: NA; j_gene: TRBJ1-2; CDR3nt: TGTGCCAGCAGTCCCCGAGGGTCCGGTCCGGGCTACACCTTC; CDR3aa: CASSPRGSGPGYTF
abundance: NA; v_gene: TRBV29-1; d_gene: NA; j_gene: TRBJ1-4; CDR3nt: TGCAGCGTTGGACAGGCAAGGAATGAAAAACTGTTTTTT; CDR3aa: CSVGQARNEKLFF
abundance: NA; v_gene: TRBV18; d_gene: NA; j_gene: TRBJ2-7; CDR3nt: TGTGCCAGCTCACCACCGCAGAATCCCTACGAGCAGTACTTC; CDR3aa: CASSPPQNPYEQYF
abundance: NA; v_gene: TRBV11-2; d_gene: NA; j_gene: TRBJ2-3; CDR3nt: TGTGCCAGCAGTCAAAACCGGGCCCTTAGCGCAGATACGCAGTATTTT; CDR3aa: CASSQNRALSADTQYF
abundance: NA; v_gene: TRBV7-8; d_gene: NA; j_gene: TRBJ1-5; CDR3nt: TGTGCCAGCAGCTTAGCGTTCAGGGATCATCAGCCCCAGCATTTT; CDR3aa: CASSLAFRDHQPQHF
abundance: NA; v_gene: TRBV9; d_gene: NA; j_gene: TRBJ2-3; CDR3nt: TGTGCCAGCAGCGTAGGCTCAGGGGTCCTCACAGATACGCAGTATTTT; CDR3aa: CASSVGSGVLTDTQYF
abundance: NA; v_gene: TRBV10-3; d_gene: TRBD1; j_gene: TRBJ1-1; CDR3nt: TGTGCCATCAGTGAGTCGAGGGGGCTGGGGACTGAAGCTTTCTTT; CDR3aa: CAISESRGLGTEAFF
abundance: NA; v_gene: TRBV4-1; d_gene: NA; j_gene: TRBJ1-1; CDR3nt: TGCGCCAGCAGCCAAGACAGGGAGGGCCCTGAAGCTTTCTTT; CDR3aa: CASSQDREGPEAFF
abundance: NA; v_gene: TRBV5-5; d_gene: TRBD2; j_gene: TRBJ2-7; CDR3nt: TGTGCCAGCAGCACAGGACTAGCCGCCTCCTACGAGCAGTACTTC; CDR3aa: CASSTGLAASYEQYF
abundance: NA; v_gene: TRBV28; d_gene: TRBD1; j_gene: TRBJ1-2; CDR3nt: TGTGCCAGCAGTTTATTCGACAGGGGGGGCTACACCTTC; CDR3aa: CASSLFDRGGYTF
abundance: NA; v_gene: TRBV28; d_gene: NA; j_gene: TRBJ2-3; CDR3nt: TGTGCCGCTTCCGAGGAGCGAGATACGCAGTATTTT; CDR3aa: CAASEERDTQYF
abundance: NA; v_gene: TRBV6-5; d_gene: NA; j_gene: TRBJ2-1; CDR3nt: TGTGCCAGCAACAAGAACAATGAGCAGTTCTTC; CDR3aa: CASNKNNEQFF
abundance: NA; v_gene: TRBV7-9; d_gene: TRBD2; j_gene: TRBJ2-5; CDR3nt: TGTGCCAGCAGCTCAACCTGGACTAGCGGGAGGGCCGGGGGAGAGACCCAGTACTTC; CDR3aa: CASSSTWTSGRAGGETQYF
abundance: NA; v_gene: TRBV5-1; d_gene: NA; j_gene: TRBJ1-6; CDR3nt: TGCGCCAGCAGCTTGGTCAGGGTCGGAGATTCACCCCTCCACTTT; CDR3aa: CASSLVRVGDSPLHF
abundance: NA; v_gene: TRBV14; d_gene: NA; j_gene: TRBJ1-4; CDR3nt: TGTGCCAGCAGCCCAGACAGTGAAAAACTGTTTTTT; CDR3aa: CASSPDSEKLFF
abundance: NA; v_gene: TRBV19; d_gene: NA; j_gene: TRBJ2-7; CDR3nt: TGTGCCAGTAGTATTCTCCAGGGGCGGCACTACGAGCAGTACTTC; CDR3aa: CASSILQGRHYEQYF
abundance: NA; v_gene: TRBV30; d_gene: TRBD1; j_gene: TRBJ1-2; CDR3nt: TGTGCCTGGAGACTCACCGGGACAGTAACTGGCTACACCTTC; CDR3aa: CAWRLTGTVTGYTF
abundance: NA; v_gene: TRBV6-1; d_gene: NA; j_gene: TRBJ2-7; CDR3nt: TGTGCCAGCAGTGAAGCGCGGGGCCCCTACGAGCAGTACTTC; CDR3aa: CASSEARGPYEQYF
abundance: NA; v_gene: TRBV4-1; d_gene: NA; j_gene: TRBJ2-1; CDR3nt: TGCGCCAGCAGCCAAGAGCCTGGACAGATCTCCTACAATGAGCAGTTCTTC; CDR3aa: CASSQEPGQISYNEQFF
abundance: NA; v_gene: TRBV27; d_gene: NA; j_gene: TRBJ1-2; CDR3nt: TGTGCCAGCAGTCCCCCCACGGGGGGCTACACCTTC; CDR3aa: CASSPPTGGYTF
abundance: NA; v_gene: TRBV2; d_gene: NA; j_gene: TRBJ1-5; CDR3nt: TGTGCCAGCAGTGCGGGACTCTTCCAGAGCAATCAGCCCCAGCATTTT; CDR3aa: CASSAGLFQSNQPQHF
abundance: NA; v_gene: TRBV7-2; d_gene: TRBD2; j_gene: TRBJ2-1; CDR3nt: TGTGCCAGCAGCTCCCAGGGACTAGCCCGGAGCTCCTACAATGAGCAGTTCTTC; CDR3aa: CASSSQGLARSSYNEQFF
abundance: NA; v_gene: TRBV14; d_gene: TRBD2; j_gene: TRBJ2-7; CDR3nt: TGTGCCAGCAGCCAAGATCGGGGGGATGGCTCCTACGAGCAGTACTTC; CDR3aa: CASSQDRGDGSYEQYF
abundance: NA; v_gene: TRBV7-2; d_gene: TRBD1; j_gene: TRBJ1-4; CDR3nt: TGTGCCAGCAGCCGGGACAGTGCAACTAATGAAAAACTGTTTTTT; CDR3aa: CASSRDSATNEKLFF
abundance: NA; v_gene: TRBV7-8; d_gene: NA; j_gene: TRBJ2-7; CDR3nt: TGTGCCAGCAGCTTAGAGACTGATCTCTCCCTCGGCGAGCAGTACTTC; CDR3aa: CASSLETDLSLGEQYF
abundance: once; v_gene: TRBV5-1; d_gene: NA; j_gene: TRBJ2-3; CDR3nt: TGCGCCAGCAGCTTGCAGGGGAGCACAGATACGCAGTATTTT; CDR3aa: CASSLQGSTDTQYF
abundance: NA; v_gene: TRBV18; d_gene: NA; j_gene: TRBJ1-2; CDR3nt: TGTGCCAGCTCACCATCGAGCAGGGAGGAGGGCTACACCTTC; CDR3aa: CASSPSSREEGYTF
abundance: NA; v_gene: TRBV28; d_gene: TRBD2; j_gene: TRBJ2-2; CDR3nt: TGTGCCAGCCTAAGACTAGCGGGGAACACCGGGGAGCTGTTTTTT; CDR3aa: CASLRLAGNTGELFF
abundance: NA; v_gene: TRBV19; d_gene: NA; j_gene: TRBJ2-3; CDR3nt: TGTGCCAGTAGTAGGCAGAGCACAGATACGCAGTATTTT; CDR3aa: CASSRQSTDTQYF
abundance: NA; v_gene: TRBV7-2; d_gene: NA; j_gene: TRBJ1-3; CDR3nt: TGTGCCAGCAGCTTAGGAATGGGGCTGGACACCATATATTTT; CDR3aa: CASSLGMGLDTIYF
abundance: NA; v_gene: TRBV10-1; d_gene: TRBD1; j_gene: TRBJ2-2; CDR3nt: TGCGCCAGCGAGGACAGGGGCCATTACACCGGGGAGCTGTTTTTT; CDR3aa: CASEDRGHYTGELFF
abundance: NA; v_gene: TRBV6-6; d_gene: TRBD1; j_gene: TRBJ1-1; CDR3nt: TGTGCCAGCAGTTGGGACAGGGAGGACACTGAAGCTTTCTTT; CDR3aa: CASSWDREDTEAFF
abundance: NA; v_gene: TRBV28; d_gene: NA; j_gene: TRBJ1-1; CDR3nt: TGTGCCAGCTTAGGAGTTACCCCTATGCACACTGAAGCTTTCTTT; CDR3aa: CASLGVTPMHTEAFF